The T cell receptor (beta chain) described here comes from a study of sequential checkpoint blockade in melanoma. This clone has only one observation. Treatment of the sample: randomized to nivolumab then ipilimumab (arm A) or the reverse (arm B). The table came from immunoSEQ multiplex PCR; TCRdb's copy has only in-frame clones and leaves some out. The table includes some 20,000 clones, roughly four fifths detected once. J was trimmed by 2 bases and V by 0 bases; bases with no gene match: 5. From germline, CDR1 is LGHNA and CDR2 YSLEER. There are 18 residues in the CDR3. The sequencing used CD8+ T cells sorted from blood (inferred from file names), collected from a patient given nivolumab and ipilimumab in sequence. V usage is TRBV4-3 and J usage is TRBJ2-6; 9 positions agree with TRBD1. This clonotype was sampled from a human donor with melanoma. CDR3 protein: CASSQEQGAWTGANVLTF. Here the CDR3 DNA reads TGCGCCAGCAGCCAAGAACAGGGGGCTTGGACTGGGGCCAACGTCCTGACTTTC.